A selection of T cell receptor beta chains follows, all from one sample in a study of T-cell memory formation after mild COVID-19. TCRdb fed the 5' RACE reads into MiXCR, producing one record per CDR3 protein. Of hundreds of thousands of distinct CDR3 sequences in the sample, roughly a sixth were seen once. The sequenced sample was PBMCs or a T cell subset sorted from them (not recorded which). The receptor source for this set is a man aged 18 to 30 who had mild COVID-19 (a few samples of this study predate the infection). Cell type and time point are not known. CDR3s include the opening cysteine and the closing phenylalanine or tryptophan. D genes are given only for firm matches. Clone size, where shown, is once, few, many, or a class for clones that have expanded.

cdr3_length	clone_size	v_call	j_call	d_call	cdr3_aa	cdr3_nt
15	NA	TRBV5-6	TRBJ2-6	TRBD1	CASSPTGDRANVLTF	TGTGCCAGCAGCCCGACAGGGGATAGGGCCAACGTCCTGACTTTC
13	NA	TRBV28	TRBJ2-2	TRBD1	CAIRTGATGELFF	TGTGCCATCAGGACAGGGGCGACCGGGGAGCTGTTTTTT
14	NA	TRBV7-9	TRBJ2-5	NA	CASSPQNLEETQYF	TGTGCCAGCAGCCCTCAGAACCTGGAGGAGACCCAGTACTTC
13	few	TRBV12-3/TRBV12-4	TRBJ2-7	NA	CASSYYRIYEQYF	TGTGCCAGCAGTTACTACAGGATTTACGAGCAGTACTTC
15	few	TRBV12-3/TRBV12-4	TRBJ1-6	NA	CASKSGDSWDSPLHF	TGTGCCAGCAAAAGCGGCGATAGTTGGGATTCACCCCTCCACTTT
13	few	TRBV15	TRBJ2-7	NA	CATSLTRGYEQYF	TGTGCCACCAGCCTGACCCGGGGTTACGAGCAGTACTTC
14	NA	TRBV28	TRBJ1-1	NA	CASSPTFRRVEAFF	TGTGCCAGCAGTCCCACCTTTCGACGGGTTGAAGCTTTCTTT
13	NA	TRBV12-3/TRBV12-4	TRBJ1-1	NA	CASTSTWDTEAFF	TGTGCCAGCACTTCCACGTGGGACACTGAAGCTTTCTTT
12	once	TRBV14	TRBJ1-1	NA	CASSLLNAEAFF	TGTGCCAGCAGCCTCCTCAACGCTGAAGCTTTCTTT
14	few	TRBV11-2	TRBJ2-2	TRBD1	CASGQGAFTGELFF	TGTGCCAGCGGACAGGGGGCGTTCACCGGGGAGCTGTTTTTT
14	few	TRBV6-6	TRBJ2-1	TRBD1	CASRSTGGENEQFF	TGTGCCAGCAGATCCACAGGGGGCGAGAATGAGCAGTTCTTC
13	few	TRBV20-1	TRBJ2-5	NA	CSARVAGKETQYF	TGCAGTGCTAGAGTAGCCGGGAAAGAGACCCAGTACTTC
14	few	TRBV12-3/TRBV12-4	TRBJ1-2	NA	CASGNREANYGYTF	TGTGCCAGCGGTAACAGGGAAGCTAACTATGGCTACACCTTC
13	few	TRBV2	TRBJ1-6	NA	CASLVGVNSPLHF	TGTGCCAGCCTGGTCGGGGTTAATTCACCCCTCCACTTT
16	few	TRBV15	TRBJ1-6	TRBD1	CATSRFGTAYNSPLHF	TGTGCCACCAGCAGATTCGGGACAGCCTATAATTCACCCCTCCACTTT
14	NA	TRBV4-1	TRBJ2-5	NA	CASSQGGNQETQYF	TGCGCCAGCAGCCAAGGAGGAAATCAAGAGACCCAGTACTTC
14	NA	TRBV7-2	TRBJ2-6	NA	CASSGRAGANVLTF	TGTGCCAGCAGCGGGCGAGCTGGGGCCAACGTCCTGACTTTC
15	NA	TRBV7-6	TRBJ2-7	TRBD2	CASSSTSGGGYEQYF	TGTGCCAGCAGCTCAACTAGCGGGGGAGGATACGAGCAGTACTTC
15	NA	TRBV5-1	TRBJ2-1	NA	CATSPDSSSYNEQFF	TGCGCCACCTCCCCGGACAGTTCCTCCTACAATGAGCAGTTCTTC
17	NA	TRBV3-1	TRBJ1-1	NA	CASSQELGGRSNTEAFF	TGTGCCAGCAGCCAAGAATTGGGGGGACGTTCGAACACTGAAGCTTTCTTT
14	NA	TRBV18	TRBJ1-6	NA	CASSLGRYNSPLHF	TGTGCCAGCTCCCTAGGACGGTATAATTCACCCCTCCACTTT
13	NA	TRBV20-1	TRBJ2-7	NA	CSAGFGGGREQYF	TGCAGTGCAGGGTTCGGTGGAGGGCGCGAGCAGTACTTC
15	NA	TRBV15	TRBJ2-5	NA	CATSSVTGAGETQYF	TGTGCCACCAGCAGCGTAACCGGGGCAGGGGAGACCCAGTACTTC
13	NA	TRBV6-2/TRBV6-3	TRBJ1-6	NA	CASIGGWNSPLHF	TGTGCCAGCATAGGAGGGTGGAATTCACCCCTCCACTTT
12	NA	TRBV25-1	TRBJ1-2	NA	CASSESVGGYTF	TGTGCCAGCAGTGAATCCGTGGGCGGCTACACCTTC
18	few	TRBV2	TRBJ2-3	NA	CALRGSPRLHTSTDTQYF	TGTGCCCTTAGAGGATCTCCCAGACTACATACTAGCACAGATACGCAGTATTTT
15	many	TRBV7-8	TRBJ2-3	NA	CASSFPGLLEDTQYF	TGTGCCAGCAGCTTCCCTGGACTCCTAGAAGATACGCAGTATTTT
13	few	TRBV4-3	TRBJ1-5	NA	CASSRSRNQPQHF	TGCGCCAGCAGCCGATCTCGAAATCAGCCCCAGCATTTT
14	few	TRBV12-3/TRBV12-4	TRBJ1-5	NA	CASSLRDSNQPQHF	TGTGCCAGCAGTTTACGGGACAGCAATCAGCCCCAGCATTTT
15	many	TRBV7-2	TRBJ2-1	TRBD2	CASSLVAGGYNEQFF	TGTGCCAGCAGCTTAGTAGCGGGGGGGTACAATGAGCAGTTCTTC
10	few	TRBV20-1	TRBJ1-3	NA	CSARVDTIYF	TGCAGTGCTAGGGTTGACACCATATATTTT
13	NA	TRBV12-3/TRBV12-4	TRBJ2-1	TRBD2	CASSWGTRGEQFF	TGTGCCAGCAGTTGGGGGACTAGAGGGGAGCAGTTCTTC
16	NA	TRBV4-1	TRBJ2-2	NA	CASSQESGSGTGELFF	TGCGCCAGCAGCCAAGAATCGGGCAGCGGTACCGGGGAGCTGTTTTTT
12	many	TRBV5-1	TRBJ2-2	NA	CASSQNTGELFF	TGCGCCAGCAGCCAGAACACCGGGGAGCTGTTTTTT
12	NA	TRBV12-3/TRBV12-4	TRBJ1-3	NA	CASTNSGNTIYF	TGTGCCAGCACCAACTCTGGAAACACCATATATTTT
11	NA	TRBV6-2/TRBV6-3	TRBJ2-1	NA	CASSLVGEQFF	TGTGCCAGCAGTTTGGTCGGGGAGCAGTTCTTC
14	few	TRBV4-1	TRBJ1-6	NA	CASSQRQESSPLHF	TGCGCCAGCAGCCAGAGACAGGAGTCTTCACCCCTCCACTTT
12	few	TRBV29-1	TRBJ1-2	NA	CSAWTQGGSYTF	TGCAGCGCCTGGACACAGGGCGGATCCTACACCTTC
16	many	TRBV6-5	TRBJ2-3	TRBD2	CASSYFPSGGPDTQYF	TGTGCCAGCAGTTACTTTCCTAGCGGGGGTCCAGATACGCAGTATTTT
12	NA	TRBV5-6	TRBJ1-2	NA	CASSFGAYGYTF	TGTGCCAGCAGCTTTGGCGCCTATGGCTACACCTTC
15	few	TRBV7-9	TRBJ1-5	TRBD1	CASSTSTGGGQPQHF	TGTGCCAGCAGCACGTCTACAGGGGGCGGTCAGCCCCAGCATTTT
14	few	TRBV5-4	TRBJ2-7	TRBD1	CATTPDRATYEQYF	TGTGCCACCACTCCCGACAGGGCGACCTACGAGCAGTACTTC
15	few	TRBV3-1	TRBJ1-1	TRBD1	CASSQGTAPNTEAFF	TGTGCCAGCAGCCAGGGGACAGCCCCGAACACTGAAGCTTTCTTT
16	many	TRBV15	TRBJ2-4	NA	CATSRGPRLAKNIQYF	TGTGCCACCAGCAGGGGTCCTAGGTTAGCCAAAAACATTCAGTACTTC
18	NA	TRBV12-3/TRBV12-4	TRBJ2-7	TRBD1	CASSSDWTGGITSYEQYF	TGTGCCAGCAGTTCCGACTGGACAGGGGGTATCACCTCCTACGAGCAGTACTTC
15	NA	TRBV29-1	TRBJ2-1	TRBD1	CSATTGTASYNEQFF	TGCAGCGCCACAACCGGGACAGCCTCCTACAATGAGCAGTTCTTC
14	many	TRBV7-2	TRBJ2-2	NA	CASTPGGLAGELFF	TGTGCCAGCACCCCAGGGGGGCTGGCCGGGGAGCTGTTTTTT
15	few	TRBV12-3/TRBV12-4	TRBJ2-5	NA	CASSLALTVQETQYF	TGTGCCAGCAGTTTAGCGCTTACAGTACAAGAGACCCAGTACTTC
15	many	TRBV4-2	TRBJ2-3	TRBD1	CASNIGTGLEDTQYF	TGTGCCAGCAACATCGGGACAGGGTTGGAAGATACGCAGTATTTT
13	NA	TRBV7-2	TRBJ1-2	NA	CASSFLTNYGYTF	TGTGCCAGCAGCTTTCTGACGAACTATGGCTACACCTTC
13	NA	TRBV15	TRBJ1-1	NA	CATSRTQNTEAFF	TGTGCCACCAGCAGGACACAGAACACTGAAGCTTTCTTT
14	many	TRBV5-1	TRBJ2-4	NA	CASSLGGEGNIQYF	TGCGCCAGCAGCTTGGGGGGAGAGGGAAACATTCAGTACTTC
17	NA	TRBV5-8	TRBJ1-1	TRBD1	CASSGGQGATLNTEAFF	TGTGCCAGCAGCGGTGGACAGGGGGCCACCTTGAACACTGAAGCTTTCTTT